This TCR beta chain was recovered during a study of T cells in Graves' hyperthyroidism and ophthalmopathy. Whole-study context: Peripheral blood samples were taken at initial diagnosis, prior to any treatment. Study-wide results and caveats: Most clonotypes that expanded in the thyroid above 0.001 also showed up in blood.

Researchers amplified the TCR beta CDR3 regions from RNA transcripts. The TCR CDR3 was amplified in a first-round RT-PCR using the HTBI primer set. TCRdb re-derived calls from the multiplex PCR reads in MiXCR, one entry per CDR3 protein. The table shows around 400,000 distinct CDR3 sequences, with about 15% occurring only once. This CDR3 comprises 13 residues. The V gene's germline CDR1 is SEHNR and CDR2 FQNEAQ (reference sequence). V was trimmed by 5 bases and J by 4 bases, leaving 9 bases between them. This clonotype was seen more than once but under ten times. Its antigen is undetermined. Material: blood. This clonotype originated in a woman aged 60-75 years with Graves' ophthalmopathy. The gene calls are TRBV7-9 and TRBJ2-1; a possible D gene is TRBD1 (6 bases). The CDR3 reads CASSADRYNEQFF. CDR3 DNA sequence: TGTGCCAGCAGCGCGGACAGATACAATGAGCAGTTCTTC.